These 28 T cell receptor beta chains share one sample of origin, sequenced in a study of shared clonotypes between healthy human individuals. The repertoire was sequenced with immunoSEQ multiplex PCR; TCRdb's copy has only in-frame clones and lacks some. The table includes millions of clones, about 93% detected once. Naive CD8 cells lacked CD45RO, underwent positive selection for CCR7 and left out terminally differentiated effector memory CD45RA+ cells. Sample: naive CD8+ T cells from PBMCs. Every receptor here comes from a young man in good health. Some clones in this sample may be carry-over from other donors' samples.

The chain uses TRBV5-1 and TRBJ1-1, with D perhaps TRBD1 (5 bases). The germline V gene has CDR1 SGHRS and CDR2 YFSETQ. The CDR3 sequence is 13 residues long. Trimming left V 7 bases short and J 3 bases short, with 13 bases between. This chain's CDR3 is CASAAGGDTEAFF. The DNA for the CDR3 is TGCGCCAGCGCGGCAGGAGGGGACACTGAAGCTTTCTTT.

The V gene is TRBV15, the J gene TRBJ2-5; tentatively, D is TRBD2 (6 bases). The V gene's germline CDR1 is LNHNV and CDR2 YYDKDF (reference sequence). The CDR3 is 15 residues long. The germline V and J ends were trimmed by 3 bases and 1 base, with 12 bases remaining between them. In DNA form, the CDR3 reads TGTGCCACCAGCAGGGGGAGAGCGGGCCAAGAGACCCAGTACTTC. This sequence encodes CATSRGRAGQETQYF.

The V gene is TRBV5-6, the J gene TRBJ2-1; D is unresolved. The CDR3 runs 9 residues. In germline, CDR1 is SGHDT, CDR2 YYEEEE. The V and J ends lost 9 bases and 6 bases respectively, with 4 bases between them. The CDR3 here is CATGNEQFF. In DNA form, the CDR3 reads TGTGCCACCGGCAATGAGCAGTTCTTC. The complete variable domain, with remaining parts taken from reference TRBV5-6 and TRBJ2-1, reads DAGVTQSPTHLIKTRGQQVTLRCSPKSGHDTVSWYQQALGQGPQFIFQYYEEEERQRGNFPDRFSGHQFPNYSSELNVNALLLGDSALYLCATGNEQFFGPGTRLTVL.

The chain couples TRBV7-2 to TRBJ2-3; tentative D call: TRBD2 (5 bases). The germline V gene encodes CDR1 SGHTA and CDR2 FQGNSA. V was cut by 6 bases and J by 0 bases, with 16 bases left in between. This CDR3 region has 16 residues. CDR3 loop: CASRLGVAYSTDTQYF. CDR3 DNA sequence: TGTGCCAGCAGACTTGGTGTAGCGTATAGCACAGATACGCAGTATTTT.

This sequence joins TRBV7-3 and TRBJ2-1; perhaps TRBD1 as D (7 bases). V lost 3 bases, J lost 3 bases, and 12 bases lay in between. This CDR3 has 15 amino acids. Germline V gene data show CDR1 as SGHTA and CDR2 as FQGTGA. The CDR3 region is CASSLEGAYYNEQFF. The CDR3 bases are TGTGCCAGCAGCTTGGAGGGGGCTTACTACAATGAGCAGTTCTTC.

The J gene is TRBJ2-7, the V gene TRBV4-3; 7 bases are a match to TRBD1. The germline gives CDR1 LGHNA, CDR2 YSLEER. CDR3 size: 15 residues. The V and J ends lost 0 bases and 3 bases, in that order; junction bases with no gene match: 5. The DNA of the CDR3 is TGCGCCAGCAGCCAAGATAGGGGACAGTTCTACGAGCAGTACTTC. The encoded protein is CASSQDRGQFYEQYF.

The V gene is TRBV7-9, the J gene TRBJ2-5; D call uncertain. The CDR3 has 14 amino acids. Germline-derived CDR1 and CDR2 are SEHNR and FQNEAQ (reference sequence). V lost 5 bases, J lost 2 bases, and 12 bases lay in between. CDR3 protein: CASSHDWKQETQYF. The CDR3 DNA is TGTGCCAGCAGCCACGACTGGAAACAAGAGACCCAGTACTTC.

CDR3 bases: TGTGCCAGCAGTGCCCGGGACCGAAACAATGAGCAGTTCTTC. Translated: CASSARDRNNEQFF. The chain couples TRBV11-3 to TRBJ2-1, with D possibly being TRBD1 or TRBD2 (5 bases each). Germline V gene lookup returns CDR1 SGHNT and CDR2 YENEEA. The CDR3 is 14 amino acids. V was pared by 6 bases and J by 5 bases, with 14 bases between.

This sequence joins TRBV6-4 and TRBJ2-1; 11 positions match TRBD2. This CDR3 spans 15 amino acids. V trimming: 6 bases; J trimming: 6 bases; junction bases outside the gene matches: 7. In germline, CDR1 is MRHNA, CDR2 SNTAGT. The CDR3 spells CASSELAGVGNEQFF. The CDR3 bases are TGTGCCAGCAGCGAACTAGCGGGAGTGGGCAATGAGCAGTTCTTC.

DNA of the CDR3: TGTGCCAGCAATGAAGTACAGGGCTGGACTGAAGCTTTCTTT. This translates into CASNEVQGWTEAFF. The V gene is TRBV28, the J gene TRBJ1-1; tentative D call: TRBD1 (6 bases). Trimming cost V 7 bases and J 5 bases, with 17 bases left between them. The CDR3 has 14 amino acids. CDR1 MDHEN and CDR2 SYDVKM come from the germline V gene.

This rearrangement joins TRBV7-9 to TRBJ1-5; the D gene is possibly TRBD1 (5 bases). The CDR3 has 12 residues. Germline V gene sequence: CDR1 SEHNR, CDR2 FQNEAQ (reference sequence). Trimming left V 8 bases short and J 7 bases short, with 12 bases between. The CDR3 DNA follows: TGTGCCAGCTCGGGGGGTGCGCAGCCCCAGCATTTT. Translated, it gives CASSGGAQPQHF.

The V gene is TRBV7-9, the J gene TRBJ2-3, with D tentatively TRBD2 (5 bases). The CDR3 spans 15 residues. From germline, CDR1 is SEHNR and CDR2 FQNEAQ (reference sequence). V was clipped by 5 bases and J by 4 bases, with 16 bases between them. CDR3 in amino acids: CASSPPDFSPDTQYF. CDR3 nucleotide sequence: TGTGCCAGCAGCCCGCCGGACTTCTCCCCAGATACGCAGTATTTT.

The chain employs TRBV4-1 and TRBJ2-2; 12 bases fit TRBD2. Germline V gene sequence: CDR1 MGHRA, CDR2 YSYEKL. The CDR3 length is 16 residues. The V gene end was trimmed by 2 bases and the J gene end by 4 bases; junction bases not matched to a gene: 2. CDR3 DNA: TGCGCCAGCAGCCAAAAACTAGCGGGAGGCACCGGGGAGCTGTTTTTT. As protein: CASSQKLAGGTGELFF.

This clone showed up just a few times. The DNA for the CDR3 is TGTGCCAGCAGCTGGGGGGGAGTTAATGAAAAACTGTTTTTT. This encodes CASSWGGVNEKLFF. The rearrangement joins TRBV7-9 to TRBJ1-4, with TRBD1 as a possible D gene (5 bases). Germline CDR1 SEHNR, CDR2 FQNEAQ (reference sequence). The CDR3 consists of 14 residues. V was trimmed by 4 bases and J by 4 bases, leaving 10 bases between them.

Points on this clone: The identical CDR3 is also encoded by other nucleotide sequences in the sample. The chain recombines TRBV30 with TRBJ1-1; weak D call: TRBD1 (5 bases). V lost 0 bases and J 2 bases, leaving 10 bases between the germline ends. Germline lookup yields CDR1 GTSNPN and CDR2 SVGIG (reference sequence). The CDR3 sequence is 14 residues long. The CDR3 protein is CAWSVLGLNTEAFF. CDR3 coding DNA: TGTGCCTGGAGTGTTTTGGGGCTAAACACTGAAGCTTTCTTT.

J is TRBJ2-7 and V is TRBV4-1; no clear D gene. Germline V gene sequence: CDR1 MGHRA, CDR2 YSYEKL. Trimming pared 1 base from V and 2 bases from J, leaving 12 bases between. The CDR3 loop spans 15 amino acids. CDR3 sequence reads: CASSQAVTLTYEQYF. In DNA, the CDR3 is TGCGCCAGCAGCCAAGCTGTGACTCTTACCTACGAGCAGTACTTC.

V and J are TRBV6-1 and TRBJ2-1, with 9 bases lining up with TRBD1. Trimming at V came to 6 bases and at J to 6 bases, leaving 9 bases not matched to a gene. Per the germline V gene, CDR1 is MNHNS and CDR2 is SASEGT. This CDR3 spans 15 amino acids. CDR3 region: CASRNNRGRFNEQFF. The CDR3 bases are TGTGCCAGCAGAAACAACAGGGGGCGGTTCAATGAGCAGTTCTTC.

The gene calls are TRBV15 and TRBJ1-3, with D perhaps TRBD1 (6 bases). The V end was cut by 4 bases, the J end by 7 bases, with 14 bases between. Germline V gene lookup returns CDR1 LNHNV and CDR2 YYDKDF (reference sequence). The CDR3 covers 14 residues. CDR3 sequence (DNA): TGTGCCACCAGCAACCCACAGGGAAGGAACACCATATATTTT. It codes for CATSNPQGRNTIYF.

V usage is TRBV27 and J usage is TRBJ1-1; D may be TRBD1 (5 bases). Trimming took off 6 bases at V and 0 bases at J, with 14 bases between the two ends. The CDR3 length is 15 residues. The germline V gene encodes CDR1 MNHEY and CDR2 SMNVEV (reference sequence). Here the CDR3 DNA reads TGTGCCAGCAGCGTTTTGGGGGGGATGAACACTGAAGCTTTCTTT. Protein: CASSVLGGMNTEAFF.

This chain links TRBV27 with TRBJ1-5; the D gene is possibly TRBD1 (5 bases). The CDR3 has 14 amino acids. CDR1 is MNHEY, CDR2 SMNVEV, per germline (reference sequence). V lost 6 bases, J lost 8 bases, and 17 bases lay in between. The CDR3 spells CASRPLLGGKPQHF. For the CDR3, the DNA is TGTGCCAGCAGACCACTCCTCGGGGGAAAGCCCCAGCATTTT.

The chain links TRBV7-9 to TRBJ2-7; no clear D gene. V was pared by 4 bases and J by 10 bases, with 11 bases between. The germline gives CDR1 SEHNR, CDR2 FQNEAQ (reference sequence). This CDR3 spans 11 amino acids. CDR3 DNA sequence: TGTGCCAGCAGCTCCAATCTGGGACAGTACTTC. Translating gives CASSSNLGQYF.

J is TRBJ2-3 and V is TRBV7-2; 8 nucleotides line up with TRBD2. Trimming cost V 5 bases and J 6 bases; bases outside gene matches: 10. CDR1 and CDR2 (germline): SGHTA, FQGNSA. CDR3 length: 15 amino acids. The CDR3 reads CASSAGAGVADTQYF. The CDR3 coding sequence is TGTGCCAGCAGCGCCGGAGCGGGAGTGGCGGATACGCAGTATTTT.

This clone has just one count. This rearrangement joins TRBV7-9 to TRBJ2-3; D may be TRBD2 (6 bases). The CDR3 has 17 amino acids. Germline V gives CDR1 SEHNR, CDR2 FQNEAQ (reference sequence). V lost 4 bases and J 5 bases, leaving 22 bases between the germline ends. CDR3 protein: CASSSGAILRTKDTQYF. The CDR3, as DNA: TGTGCCAGCAGCTCTGGCGCGATCCTAAGGACTAAAGATACGCAGTATTTT.

The rearrangement joins TRBV5-1 to TRBJ2-3, with 8 bases matching TRBD2. Germline V lookup: CDR1 SGHRS, CDR2 YFSETQ. With 2 bases clipped from V and 3 bases from J, the junction kept 5 bases outside the gene matches. CDR3 size: 15 residues. The CDR3 DNA reads TGCGCCAGCAGCTTCACGGGAGGGGGAACAGATACGCAGTATTTT. This codes for CASSFTGGGTDTQYF.

The count of this clone is one. The chain employs TRBV4-1 and TRBJ2-3; the match to TRBD1 covers 9 bases. This CDR3 comprises 14 residues. Looked up from germline, CDR1 is MGHRA and CDR2 is YSYEKL. Trimming removed 2 bases from V and 4 bases from J; junction bases left unmatched: 1. CDR3 protein: CASSQTGGPDTQYF. CDR3 coding DNA: TGCGCCAGCAGCCAAACAGGGGGCCCAGATACGCAGTATTTT.

This clone has just one count. The J gene is TRBJ2-5, the V gene TRBV28, with D possibly matching TRBD1 (5 bases). The CDR3 has 16 amino acids. V lost 6 bases, J lost 0 bases, and 17 bases lay in between. Germline V gene lookup returns CDR1 MDHEN and CDR2 SYDVKM. CDR3 bases: TGTGCCAGCAGCGGGCAGGGAAACATGTACCAAGAGACCCAGTACTTC. Translation gives CASSGQGNMYQETQYF. Supplemented by reference TRBV28 and TRBJ2-5, the full variable domain reads DVKVTQSSRYLVKRTGEKVFLECVQDMDHENMFWYRQDPGLGLRLIYFSYDVKMKEKGDIPEGYSVSREKKERFSLILESASTNQTSMYLCASSGQGNMYQETQYFGPGTRLLVL.

The J gene is TRBJ2-7, the V gene TRBV5-1; 7 bases map to TRBD1. The CDR3 length is 16 residues. The trim removed 7 bases at V and 1 base at J, leaving 14 bases unmatched. CDR1 and CDR2 (germline): SGHRS, YFSETQ. In nucleotides, the CDR3 is TGCGCCAGCCGCCGATCCGGGACAGCCGATTCCTACGAGCAGTACTTC. This encodes CASRRSGTADSYEQYF.

The chain carries TRBV5-1 and TRBJ1-2, with 10 positions matching TRBD1. This CDR3 region has 15 residues. The V gene's germline CDR1 is SGHRS and CDR2 YFSETQ. The junction had 6 bases not matched to a gene; V was cut back by 5 bases and J by 2 bases. CDR3 bases: TGCGCCAGCAGTGCGGGACAGGGGAGGAACTATGGCTACACCTTC. This sequence encodes CASSAGQGRNYGYTF.